What follows are 32 T cell receptor beta chains derived from one specimen sequenced in a study of regulatory T cells in long-lasting Graves disease. CDR3-region Arm-PCR and iRepertoire HTBI primers produced the TCR beta libraries. A single record per CDR3 protein comes from TCRdb applying MiXCR to the multiplex PCR reads. The sample gives fewer than 450,000 distinct CDR3 sequences, 20% to 25% of which show up once; around 21% is in the top ten. Specified time point: persistent/refractory GD, antithyroid drugs over 5 years with positive TRAb. Construction of the TCR library relied on RNA isolated from PBMCs. The sample here was peripheral blood mononuclear cells (PBMCs), taken when the disease was refractory, from a patient treated with antithyroid drugs. The receptors shown here come from a female donor with Graves disease.

The CDR3 here is CASSPNRQGTGELFF. CDR3 bases: TGTGCCAGCTCACCTAACAGACAGGGAACCGGGGAGCTGTTTTTT. The J gene is TRBJ2-2, the V gene TRBV18; TRBD1 matches at 7 bases. The germline gives CDR1 KGHSH, CDR2 LQKENI. The CDR3 has 15 amino acids. The ends lost 3 bases at V and 5 bases at J; junction bases unmatched: 6. Together with reference TRBV18 and TRBJ2-2, the CDR3 gives the full variable domain: NAGVMQNPRHLVRRRGQEARLRCSPMKGHSHVYWYRQLPEEGLKFMVYLQKENIIDESGMPKERFSAEFPKEGPSILRIQQVVRGDSAAYFCASSPNRQGTGELFFGEGSRLTVL.

This clonotype was found many times. The rearrangement joins TRBV2 to TRBJ2-5; 9 bases align to TRBD1. V lost 5 bases to trimming and J lost 7 bases; unmatched junction nucleotides: 5. There are 13 residues in the CDR3. Per germline, CDR1 SNHLY and CDR2 FYNNEI. The CDR3 protein is CASSPDRGGTQYF. CDR3 DNA: TGTGCCAGCAGTCCGGACAGGGGTGGGACCCAGTACTTC.

The chain is built from TRBV19 and TRBJ2-2, with 12 positions matching TRBD2. This CDR3 has 17 amino acids. Germline loops: CDR1 LNHDA, CDR2 SQIVND (reference sequence). Trimming at V came to 7 bases and at J to 0 bases, leaving 6 bases not matched to a gene. For the CDR3, the DNA is TGTGCCAGTACCGCAACTAGCGGGAGGCCGAACACCGGGGAGCTGTTTTTT. It encodes CASTATSGRPNTGELFF. Combining the CDR3 with reference TRBV19 and TRBJ2-2 gives the whole variable domain DGGITQSPKYLFRKEGQNVTLSCEQNLNHDAMYWYRQDPGQGLRLIYYSQIVNDFQKGDIAEGYSVSREKKESFPLTVTSAQKNPTAFYLCASTATSGRPNTGELFFGEGSRLTVL.

This clonotype has more than one count but fewer than ten. V and J are TRBV3-1 and TRBJ2-6; D may correspond to TRBD1 or TRBD2 (6 bases each). CDR3 length equals 21 residues. V lost 0 bases, J lost 0 bases, and 21 bases lay in between. CDR1 is LGHDT, CDR2 YNNKEL, per germline (reference sequence). In DNA form, the CDR3 reads TGTGCCAGCAGCCAAGAATGGAATTGGGGGGCCCCGACCTCTGGGGCCAACGTCCTGACTTTC. Translation gives CASSQEWNWGAPTSGANVLTF.

This sequence joins TRBV3-1 and TRBJ2-3; D not certain. This CDR3 has 13 amino acids. The germline V gene has CDR1 LGHDT and CDR2 YNNKEL (reference sequence). V lost 6 bases to trimming and J lost 6 bases, with 13 bases between them. CDR3 DNA sequence: TGTGCCAGCAGTTCCCCGCCACGGGATACGCAGTATTTT. It encodes CASSSPPRDTQYF.

This clonotype has a count of ten or more. One end of the junction is discordant with germline, which a read error may explain. This chain connects TRBV28 to TRBJ2-7, with D possibly matching TRBD1 (6 bases). The CDR3 runs to 13 residues. The germline V gene encodes CDR1 MDHEN and CDR2 SYDVKM. The CDR3 spells CASSETGTYEQYF. The CDR3 DNA is TGCGCCAGCAGTGAGACAGGCACCTACGAGCAGTACTTC.

This clonotype was found a few times. This chain joins TRBV3-1 and TRBJ1-1, with D unclear. Trimming took 4 bases from V and 5 from J, leaving 14 bases between them. The CDR3 is 14 residues long. Germline CDR1 is LGHDT and CDR2 is YNNKEL (reference sequence). The CDR3, as DNA: TGTGCCAGCAGCCTGAAGGTGAGGGAAACTGAAGCTTTCTTT. Translating it yields CASSLKVRETEAFF.

This clonotype was counted ten times or more. The CDR3 sequence: CSARARSTLIKGTGEGTEAFF. The CDR3 coding sequence is TGCAGTGCTAGAGCGCGATCTACCCTAATCAAAGGGACAGGGGAGGGCACTGAAGCTTTCTTT. This sequence joins TRBV20-1 and TRBJ1-1, with TRBD1 identical over 10 bases. Germline V gives CDR1 DFQATT, CDR2 SNEGSKA (reference sequence). The junction had 24 bases not matched to a gene; V was cut back by 1 base and J by 4 bases. This CDR3 has 21 residues.

This clonotype was detected ten times or more. The chain couples TRBV28 to TRBJ2-6; possibly TRBD1 for D (5 bases). The CDR3 is 13 amino acids. CDR1 MDHEN and CDR2 SYDVKM come from the germline V gene. CDR3 sequence (DNA): TGTGCAACGCAGGGCTCTGGGGCCAACGTCCTGACTTTC. It codes for CATQGSGANVLTF.

This clonotype was counted at least ten times. The rearrangement links TRBV7-2 to TRBJ2-7; D unclear. This CDR3 region has 15 residues. CDR1 SGHTA and CDR2 FQGNSA come from the germline V gene. Trimming shortened V by 5 bases and J by 0 bases, and 14 bases separated the two germline ends. For the CDR3, the DNA is TGTGCCAGCAGCAGAGGACGCCACACCTCCTACGAGCAGTACTTC. It codes for CASSRGRHTSYEQYF.

The V call is TRBV5-1, the J call TRBJ2-3, with TRBD2 matching over 10 bases. Per germline, CDR1 SGHRS and CDR2 YFSETQ. Trimming at V came to 1 base and at J to 6 bases, leaving 5 bases not matched to a gene. The CDR3 contains 15 residues. CDR3 protein: CASSLLAGELDTQYF. CDR3 DNA: TGCGCCAGCAGCTTGCTAGCGGGAGAGTTGGATACGCAGTATTTT. Full variable domain (outside the CDR3, taken from reference TRBV5-1 and TRBJ2-3): KAGVTQTPRYLIKTRGQQVTLSCSPISGHRSVSWYQQTPGQGLQFLFEYFSETQRNKGNFPGRFSGRQFSNSRSEMNVSTLELGDSALYLCASSLLAGELDTQYFGPGTRLTVL.

Details on this clonotype: A read error may explain this, as a much larger clone is one base away. The chain carries TRBV10-1 and TRBJ2-7; 7 bases agree with TRBD1. The CDR3 loop spans 15 amino acids. Germline CDR1 WNHNN, CDR2 SYGVQD (reference sequence). In DNA form, the CDR3 reads TGCGCCAGCAGCGTAACGGGGACAGCCATTTACGGGCAGTACTTC. Protein product: CASSVTGTAIYGQYF.

This clonotype was counted only a few times. At one end the junction does not follow the germline gene, possibly because of a read error. The rearrangement uses TRBV30 and TRBJ1-1; perhaps TRBD1 as D (5 bases). Germline-derived CDR1 and CDR2 are GTSNPN and SVGIG (reference sequence). The CDR3 totals 13 residues. CDR3 in DNA: TGTGCCTGGACAGGGTCAATGAACACTGAAGCCTTCTTT. Translated, it gives CAWTGSMNTEAFF.

As to this clonotype: A much larger clone differs by one base, so this may be a read error. The rearrangement joins TRBV7-2 to TRBJ2-5; 14 bases map to TRBD2. The CDR3 consists of 15 residues. V was pared by 6 bases and J by 4 bases, with 4 bases of the junction left unmatched. Germline V gene lookup returns CDR1 SGHTA and CDR2 FQGNSA. The CDR3 bases are TGTGCCAGCAGAACCGGGACTAGCGGGAGAGAGACCCAGTACTTC. Its translation is CASRTGTSGRETQYF. Full variable domain (outside the CDR3, taken from reference TRBV7-2 and TRBJ2-5): GAGVSQSPSNKVTEKGKDVELRCDPISGHTALYWYRQSLGQGLEFLIYFQGNSAPDKSGLPSDRFSAERTGGSVSTLTIQRTQQEDSAVYLCASRTGTSGRETQYFGPGTRLLVL.

The CDR3 reads CASSQDRQGGNTEAFF. The DNA of the CDR3 is TGCGCCAGCAGCCAAGATAGACAGGGGGGGAACACTGAAGCTTTCTTT. The rearrangement links TRBV4-3 to TRBJ1-1, with TRBD1 identical over 9 bases. Looked up from germline, CDR1 is LGHNA and CDR2 is YSLEER. V lost 0 bases and J lost 1; bases outside the gene matches: 3. This CDR3 spans 16 amino acids.

This chain's CDR3 is CSATTQRAKNIQYF. The CDR3 DNA sequence: TGCAGTGCTACAACTCAACGAGCCAAAAACATTCAGTACTTC. This chain joins TRBV20-1 and TRBJ2-4; D gene uncertain. V lost 4 bases and J lost 0, with 10 bases in between. Per germline, CDR1 DFQATT and CDR2 SNEGSKA (reference sequence). CDR3 length equals 14 residues.

This clonotype was observed at least ten times. The chain couples TRBV28 to TRBJ1-1; no clear D gene. The CDR3 spans 15 residues. V gave up 8 bases and J gave up 5 bases, with 21 bases separating them. Germline V gene data show CDR1 as MDHEN and CDR2 as SYDVKM. CDR3 sequence: CASFLAGRTGTEAFF. CDR3 nucleotide sequence: TGTGCCAGCTTCCTGGCGGGCCGGACGGGTACTGAAGCTTTCTTT.

This clonotype has just a few counts. This chain connects TRBV6-1 to TRBJ1-2; D gene uncertain. The CDR3 totals 13 residues. V gave up 1 base and J gave up 4 bases, with 7 bases separating them. Germline CDR1 MNHNS, CDR2 SASEGT. In nucleotides, the CDR3 is TGTGCCAGCAGTGAAGACAGAATCTATGGCTACACCTTC. Protein product: CASSEDRIYGYTF.

At least ten counts were recorded for this clonotype. A read error may produce the germline difference seen at one junction end. The rearrangement links TRBV24-1 to TRBJ2-7; perhaps D is TRBD1 or TRBD2 (5 bases each). This CDR3 spans 14 amino acids. The germline gives CDR1 KGHDR, CDR2 SFDVKD. This CDR3 is CATSDRDGSYEQYF. For the CDR3, the DNA is TGTGCCACTAGTGATCGGGACGGCTCCTACGAGCAGTACTTC.

This clonotype was found a few times. This chain links TRBV19 with TRBJ2-7; no clear D. The CDR3 runs 13 residues. CDR1 and CDR2 (germline): LNHDA, SQIVND (reference sequence). The V and J ends lost 4 bases and 5 bases respectively, with 12 bases between them. The CDR3 spells CASSTPPGNEQYF. DNA of the CDR3: TGTGCCAGTAGTACCCCCCCGGGCAACGAGCAGTACTTC.

This clonotype appeared many times. V gene TRBV2 combines with J gene TRBJ1-5, with D possibly TRBD1 on 5 matching bases. Trimming cost V 5 bases and J 7 bases, with 15 bases left between them. CDR1 and CDR2 (germline): SNHLY, FYNNEI. The CDR3 covers 14 residues. CDR3 DNA sequence: TGTGCCAGCAGTCGAAAAGGGACGGACCAGCCCCAGCATTTT. It is translated as CASSRKGTDQPQHF.

The chain joins TRBV20-1 to TRBJ1-1; 9 bases are a match to TRBD1. The V gene end was trimmed by 5 bases and the J gene end by 3 bases; junction bases not matched to a gene: 7. This CDR3 is built from 14 residues. Germline CDR1 is DFQATT and CDR2 is SNEGSKA (reference sequence). CDR3 protein: CSAAGTGWDTEAFF. DNA of the CDR3: TGCAGTGCTGCAGGGACAGGGTGGGACACTGAAGCTTTCTTT.

The chain uses TRBV14 and TRBJ2-7; 8 positions match TRBD1. Germline CDR1 SGHDN, CDR2 FVKESK. V shed 4 bases, J shed 4 bases, and the junction held 6 bases outside the gene matches. This CDR3 comprises 14 residues. Here the CDR3 DNA reads TGTGCCAGCAGCCCCGGACAGGGATGGTACGAGCAGTACTTC. Protein sequence: CASSPGQGWYEQYF.

Ten or more counts support this clonotype. This chain's CDR3 is CASSPGGNYGYTF. The CDR3 DNA reads TGTGCCAGCAGCCCCGGGGGTAACTATGGCTACACCTTC. The chain combines TRBV12-3 or TRBV12-4 with TRBJ1-2, with D tentatively TRBD1 (5 bases). The CDR3 is 13 residues long. V was pared by 6 bases and J by 1 base, with 9 bases between.

This clonotype occurred a few times. This chain connects TRBV3-1 to TRBJ1-1; D gene ambiguous. Germline V lookup: CDR1 LGHDT, CDR2 YNNKEL (reference sequence). V was pared by 0 bases and J by 0 bases, with 11 bases between. The CDR3 totals 16 residues. This CDR3 reads CASSQDTVLLNTEAFF. For the CDR3, the DNA is TGTGCCAGCAGCCAAGACACAGTTCTGCTGAACACTGAAGCTTTCTTT.

This clonotype was seen only a few times. The genes are TRBV6-1 and TRBJ1-5, with no clear D. The CDR3 is made up of 13 amino acids. Germline CDR1 is MNHNS and CDR2 is SASEGT. Trimming shortened V by 6 bases and J by 4 bases, and 10 bases separated the two germline ends. CDR3 sequence reads: CASRVARNQPQHF. CDR3 bases: TGTGCCAGCAGAGTCGCAAGAAATCAGCCCCAGCATTTT.

This clonotype came up a few times. The chain combines TRBV5-1 with TRBJ1-1, with D uncertain. CDR1 and CDR2 from the germline V gene are SGHRS and YFSETQ. V was trimmed by 5 bases and J by 6 bases, leaving 14 bases between them. CDR3 length: 13 residues. CDR3 loop: CASSPYLGAEAFF. The DNA of the CDR3 is TGCGCCAGCAGTCCCTACCTCGGAGCTGAAGCTTTCTTT. The variable domain in full, completed from reference TRBV5-1 and TRBJ1-1, reads KAGVTQTPRYLIKTRGQQVTLSCSPISGHRSVSWYQQTPGQGLQFLFEYFSETQRNKGNFPGRFSGRQFSNSRSEMNVSTLELGDSALYLCASSPYLGAEAFFGQGTRLTVV.

The chain combines TRBV9 with TRBJ2-7; TRBD1 matches at 8 bases. Per the germline V gene, CDR1 is SGDLS and CDR2 is YYNGEE. This CDR3 comprises 14 residues. Germline trimming cut 4 bases from V and 7 bases from J; bases unmatched to any gene: 10. The CDR3 DNA reads as TGTGCCAGCAGCCCAGCGCTAACAGGGGGGGAGCAGTACTTC. It yields the protein CASSPALTGGEQYF.

This clonotype has more than one count but fewer than ten. The chain recombines TRBV7-9 with TRBJ2-7; 9 bases are a match to TRBD2. V shed 4 bases and J 2 bases; nucleotides not matched to a gene: 15. The CDR3 length is 18 residues. Germline V gives CDR1 SEHNR, CDR2 FQNEAQ (reference sequence). The CDR3 spells CASSSYPGLAASTYEQYF. The CDR3, as DNA: TGTGCCAGCAGCTCTTACCCGGGACTAGCCGCAAGTACCTACGAGCAGTACTTC.

This clonotype has only a few counts. The chain is built from TRBV7-9 and TRBJ1-2; 7 bases are shared with TRBD1. The V gene's germline CDR1 is SEHNR and CDR2 FQNEAQ (reference sequence). The CDR3 covers 15 residues. Trimming removed 5 bases from V and 2 bases from J; junction bases left unmatched: 8. This CDR3 is CASSATGATNYGYTF. The CDR3 region has the DNA TGTGCCAGCAGCGCAACAGGGGCGACGAACTATGGCTACACCTTC.

This chain connects TRBV14 to TRBJ1-1; D remains unclear. Trimming removed 3 bases from V and 4 bases from J, with 18 bases in between. Germline loops: CDR1 SGHDN, CDR2 FVKESK. CDR3 length: 16 amino acids. This CDR3 reads CASSHFAGRSGTEAFF. CDR3 nucleotides: TGTGCCAGCAGCCACTTCGCTGGACGCTCGGGCACTGAAGCTTTCTTT.

The genes are TRBV11-2 and TRBJ2-4, with D possibly matching TRBD2 (7 bases). V lost 0 bases to trimming and J lost 1 base, with 10 bases between them. Per the germline V gene, CDR1 is SGHAT and CDR2 is FQNNGV. This CDR3 has 16 residues. As DNA, the CDR3 is TGTGCCAGCAGCTTAGAAGGGGGGGCGGCCAAAAACATTCAGTACTTC. Translating gives CASSLEGGAAKNIQYF.